This passage covers 23 T cell receptor beta chains from one sample sequenced in a study of identical twins. Each CDR3 protein is one row after TCRdb ran MiXCR on the 5' RACE reads. The sample yields 1.5 million to 2 million distinct CDR3 sequences, roughly a third seen once. Sequenced: cord blood. All receptors come from a newborn girl in good health.

V is TRBV18 and J is TRBJ2-2; a possible D gene is TRBD1 (5 bases). Deletions cut 2 bases from V and 1 base from J, with 11 bases between. CDR1 KGHSH and CDR2 LQKENI come from the germline V gene. The length of the CDR3 is 16 residues. The CDR3 region has the DNA TGTGCCAGCTCACCAGATCGTGGACAGAACACCGGGGAGCTGTTTTTT. This translates into CASSPDRGQNTGELFF.

The chain joins TRBV9 to TRBJ1-5, with 10 bases fitting TRBD1. The CDR3 spans 15 residues. J was trimmed by 10 bases and V by 0 bases; bases with no gene match: 7. Germline loops: CDR1 SGDLS, CDR2 YYNGEE. Here the CDR3 reads CASSVEGTGVSPQHF. The CDR3 DNA follows: TGTGCCAGCAGCGTAGAAGGGACAGGGGTATCACCCCAGCATTTT.

The chain carries TRBV28 and TRBJ2-6; D possibly corresponds to TRBD1 (5 bases). CDR3 length: 17 residues. Germline V CDR1 and CDR2: MDHEN, SYDVKM. The V end was cut by 7 bases, the J end by 2 bases, with 18 bases between. This CDR3 is CASTNLQGRPGANVLTF. Written as DNA, the CDR3 is TGTGCCAGCACTAACCTCCAGGGAAGGCCTGGGGCCAACGTCCTGACTTTC.

Here the CDR3 reads CASSLEVRTSGPDEQFF. Written as DNA, the CDR3 is TGTGCCAGCAGCTTAGAAGTACGGACTAGCGGGCCCGATGAGCAGTTCTTC. This rearrangement joins TRBV7-2 to TRBJ2-1; 11 bases agree with TRBD2. The CDR3 contains 17 residues. V gave up 1 base and J gave up 8 bases; unmatched junction bases: 10. Germline values: CDR1 SGHTA, CDR2 FQGNSA. Full variable domain (remainder filled in from reference TRBV7-2 and TRBJ2-1): GAGVSQSPSNKVTEKGKDVELRCDPISGHTALYWYRQSLGQGLEFLIYFQGNSAPDKSGLPSDRFSAERTGGSVSTLTIQRTQQEDSAVYLCASSLEVRTSGPDEQFFGPGTRLTVL.

The chain links TRBV7-2 to TRBJ2-1; 9 positions match TRBD2. Germline V gene data show CDR1 as SGHTA and CDR2 as FQGNSA. The V segment lost 2 bases and the J segment 10 bases; nucleotides outside the gene matches: 18. The CDR3 contains 18 residues. The CDR3 spells CASSLRVAGVLGVGEQFF. The CDR3 DNA reads TGTGCCAGCAGCTTACGTGTAGCGGGAGTATTGGGGGTAGGGGAGCAGTTCTTC. Together with reference TRBV7-2 and TRBJ2-1, the CDR3 gives the full variable domain: GAGVSQSPSNKVTEKGKDVELRCDPISGHTALYWYRQSLGQGLEFLIYFQGNSAPDKSGLPSDRFSAERTGGSVSTLTIQRTQQEDSAVYLCASSLRVAGVLGVGEQFFGPGTRLTVL.

The chain joins TRBV12-3 or TRBV12-4 to TRBJ2-3; 10 nucleotides line up with TRBD1. Germline trimming cut 5 bases from V and 3 bases from J; bases unmatched to any gene: 8. The CDR3 has 16 amino acids. Here the CDR3 reads CASSDPGGQGTDTQYF. CDR3 nucleotide sequence: TGTGCCAGCAGTGACCCAGGGGGACAGGGGACAGATACGCAGTATTTT.

The chain couples TRBV7-2 to TRBJ2-5, with D possibly matching TRBD2 (6 bases). This CDR3 has 13 amino acids. CDR1 SGHTA and CDR2 FQGNSA come from the germline V gene. Trimming removed 1 base from V and 11 bases from J, with 14 bases in between. In DNA, the CDR3 is TGTGCCAGCAGCTTAGACCCGCCTCGGGAGCAGTACTTC. Amino acids: CASSLDPPREQYF. Filled out from reference TRBV7-2 and TRBJ2-5, the complete variable domain reads GAGVSQSPSNKVTEKGKDVELRCDPISGHTALYWYRQSLGQGLEFLIYFQGNSAPDKSGLPSDRFSAERTGGSVSTLTIQRTQQEDSAVYLCASSLDPPREQYFGPGTRLLVL.

With respect to this clonotype: A much larger clone differs by one base, so this may be a read error. The rearrangement links TRBV3-1 to TRBJ2-1; TRBD2 agrees at 8 bases. The J call may be in error: the DNA end matches TRBJ2-7 better. The CDR3 length is 15 residues. CDR1 is LGHDT, CDR2 YNNKEL, per germline (reference sequence). The CDR3 reads CASSQAGGPSNEQYF. CDR3 coding DNA: TGTGCCAGCAGCCAAGCGGGAGGGCCCTCCAATGAGCAGTACTTC.

The chain joins TRBV3-1 to TRBJ2-5, with D hard to call. Trimming left V 4 bases short and J 4 bases short, with 10 bases between. The CDR3 runs 13 residues. Germline CDR1 reads LGHDT; CDR2 reads YNNKEL (reference sequence). The DNA of the CDR3 is TGTGCCAGCAGCCGAGCGTTAGGAGAGACCCAGTACTTC. Translation gives CASSRALGETQYF.

The chain links TRBV20-1 to TRBJ1-1; unclear D gene. With 5 bases removed from V and 0 bases from J, the gap between germline ends came to 16 bases. The CDR3 consists of 15 residues. The germline V gene has CDR1 DFQATT and CDR2 SNEGSKA (reference sequence). The CDR3 here is CSAPRTGGMNTEAFF. For the CDR3, the DNA is TGCAGTGCTCCCAGGACGGGAGGAATGAACACTGAAGCTTTCTTT.

This clonotype has a handful of counts. The chain links TRBV6-5 to TRBJ2-7, with 9 bases lining up with TRBD1. Germline CDR1 is MNHEY and CDR2 is SVGAGI. With 6 bases clipped from V and 4 bases from J, the junction kept 10 bases outside the gene matches. This CDR3 has 15 residues. CDR3 protein: CASSRTGTGMYEQYF. DNA of the CDR3: TGTGCCAGCAGCCGGACCGGGACAGGGATGTACGAGCAGTACTTC.

This clonotype was detected a few times. The chain recombines TRBV2 with TRBJ1-2, with D perhaps matching TRBD1 (6 bases). The germline V and J ends were trimmed by 1 base and 3 bases, with 9 bases remaining between them. The germline V gene encodes CDR1 SNHLY and CDR2 FYNNEI. The CDR3 has 14 amino acids. The CDR3 reads CASSEGEGDYGYTF. The CDR3 bases are TGTGCCAGCAGTGAAGGTGAGGGGGACTATGGCTACACCTTC.

The rearrangement links TRBV4-2 to TRBJ2-4; a possible D gene is TRBD2 (6 bases). Germline loops: CDR1 LGHNA, CDR2 YNFKEQ. The CDR3 is made up of 16 amino acids. Trimming took 1 base from V and 13 from J, leaving 23 bases between them. Here the CDR3 reads CASSQGGGSGYNEQYF. The CDR3 coding sequence is TGTGCCAGCAGCCAAGGAGGTGGTAGCGGATACAATGAGCAGTACTTC.

Only a few counts were recorded for this clonotype. V gene TRBV29-1 combines with J gene TRBJ1-1; D perhaps matches TRBD1 (5 bases). Germline V lookup: CDR1 SQVTM, CDR2 ANQGSEA. The CDR3 consists of 15 residues. V was trimmed by 2 bases and J by 2 bases, leaving 15 bases between them. The CDR3 DNA reads TGCAGCGTTGAACTCCTCCCAGGGCTAAACACTGAAGCTTTCTTT. Its translation: CSVELLPGLNTEAFF.

The chain joins TRBV27 to TRBJ2-5; D unresolved. Trimming took off 4 bases at V and 5 bases at J, with 11 bases between the two ends. CDR1 and CDR2 from the germline V gene are MNHEY and SMNVEV (reference sequence). The CDR3 length is 13 residues. The CDR3 region has the DNA TGTGCCAGCAGTTGGAAAGCTGGGGAGACCCAGTACTTC. As protein: CASSWKAGETQYF.

The chain uses TRBV2 and TRBJ2-2, with a weak D call TRBD2 (7 bases). CDR1 is SNHLY, CDR2 FYNNEI, per germline. The CDR3 has 16 amino acids. The V gene lost 2 bases and the J gene lost 1 base, with 11 bases spanning the gap. CDR3 region: CASSELRGGNTGELFF. In nucleotides, the CDR3 is TGTGCCAGCAGTGAATTAAGGGGGGGGAACACCGGGGAGCTGTTTTTT.

This clonotype was picked up a small number of times. This sequence joins TRBV12-3 or TRBV12-4 and TRBJ1-1; 7 bases align to TRBD1. This CDR3 is 15 amino acids long. With 5 bases clipped from V and 4 bases from J, the junction kept 10 bases outside the gene matches. The CDR3 DNA reads TGTGCCAGCAGTCCTGCGACAGGGTGGATCACTGAAGCTTTCTTT. Translated: CASSPATGWITEAFF.

This clonotype was seen just once. A much larger clone lies a single base off, so this may be a read error. This chain links TRBV28 with TRBJ1-2; possibly TRBD1 for D (5 bases). Trimming removed 6 bases at V and 3 bases at J, with 14 bases between. CDR3 length: 14 residues. The germline V gene has CDR1 MDHEN and CDR2 SYDVKM. The CDR3 DNA is TGTGCCAGCAGCCCCCTGGGGCTACACTATGGCTACACCTTC. Its protein is CASSPLGLHYGYTF.

This chain uses TRBV20-1 with TRBJ2-5; D gene uncertain. V was shortened by 6 bases and J by 1 base, with 9 bases between the two germline ends. Germline assignment: CDR1 DFQATT and CDR2 SNEGSKA (reference sequence). The CDR3 totals 12 residues. CDR3 protein: CSALDSQETQYF. The CDR3 nucleotides read TGCAGTGCCCTCGACTCCCAAGAGACCCAGTACTTC.

The CDR3 spells CASSLVDFSYEQYF. The CDR3 DNA follows: TGTGCCAGCAGCTTAGTGGACTTCTCCTACGAGCAGTACTTC. V is TRBV7-2 and J is TRBJ2-7; TRBD2 might be the D (5 bases). Trimming cost V 1 base and J 0 bases, with 7 bases left between them. CDR3 length equals 14 residues. Germline V gene lookup returns CDR1 SGHTA and CDR2 FQGNSA.

The J gene is TRBJ1-4, the V gene TRBV18; perhaps TRBD1 as D (6 bases). The CDR3 is made up of 18 amino acids. The ends were cut back, 0 bases at V and 8 bases at J, with 22 bases in the middle. CDR1 and CDR2 (germline): KGHSH, LQKENI. The CDR3 DNA reads as TGTGCCAGCTCACCACCAATCGGGGGCGCTTGGGCCGTGGAAAAACTGTTTTTT. Its protein product is CASSPPIGGAWAVEKLFF.

The V gene is TRBV6-6, the J gene TRBJ1-4, with 7 bases aligning to TRBD1. CDR3 length: 14 residues. Trimming removed 6 bases from V and 7 bases from J; junction bases left unmatched: 8. Germline V gene sequence: CDR1 MNHNY, CDR2 SVGAGI (reference sequence). The CDR3 DNA follows: TGTGCCAGCAGAGCTAGGGGGCGCGGTGAAAAACTGTTTTTT. Its translation is CASRARGRGEKLFF.

This clonotype was counted a few times. CDR3 in DNA: TGTGCCAGCAGCCAAGGGGGTGGAGCGGGGGCCGAAGAGACCCAGTACTTC. Translating it yields CASSQGGGAGAEETQYF. The V and J genes are TRBV3-1 and TRBJ2-5; 8 bases are a match to TRBD2. CDR1 is LGHDT, CDR2 YNNKEL, per germline (reference sequence). After removal of 1 base from V and 3 bases from J, the junction contained 10 bases not matched to a gene. CDR3 length equals 17 residues.